This TCR beta chain was identified in a study of blood T cell repertoires in COVID-19. On the study more broadly: Both acute and convalescent COVID-19 samples were obtained from the United States, Italy and Spain.

The assay was immunoSEQ multiplex PCR, and TCRdb's table has in-frame clones only and misses some. In the table there are a few hundred thousand clones, 88% of which are singletons. Germline loops: CDR1 MNHNY, CDR2 SVGAGI (reference sequence). V lost 4 bases, J lost 4 bases, and 4 bases stayed unmatched. CDR3 length equals 16 residues. Clinical histories supplied by participants themselves formed the basis of cohort assignment. Cohort 3 recovery required two negative PCRs, clearance, or symptom resolution. This rearrangement joins TRBV6-6 to TRBJ2-3; TRBD2 aligns across 14 bases. This TCR derives from a woman aged 45-65 years who had recovered from COVID-19. The sequenced material came from PBMCs or T cells enriched from blood (not recorded which). DNA for the CDR3: TGTGCCAGCAGTTTCCGGACTAGCGGGAGGTCAGATACGCAGTATTTT. Amino acids: CASSFRTSGRSDTQYF.